This TCR beta chain was sequenced during a study of vaccination effects on CD4 cells after COVID-19. The wider study: Viral peptide pools were used in the ViraFEST assay to expand antigen-specific CD4+ T cells, and sequencing came afterward. The median interval between the second dose and post-vaccine sampling was 72 days. Points from the study as a whole: Clones induced by infection and by vaccine showed marked clonal contraction late after vaccination.

Assay used: immunoSEQ multiplex PCR; TCRdb lists only in-frame clones, some missing. This table has about 73,000 clones, 65% to 80% appearing once. Culture proceeded for about 11 days, and CD4+ T cells were then isolated. Vaccination of participants consisted of two doses of either the BNT162b2 or mRNA-1273 vaccine. A word on this clone: The target antigen is unknown.

Trimming removed 4 bases from V and 4 bases from J; junction bases left unmatched: 6. CDR3 length: 15 amino acids. Germline CDR1 reads SGHRS; CDR2 reads YFSETQ. The receptor's source is a human donor who received a COVID-19 vaccine. The chain links TRBV5-1 to TRBJ1-1; 11 nucleotides match TRBD1. Sequenced here: CD4+ T cells from PBMCs cultured without peptide, sampled after COVID-19 vaccination. The CDR3 DNA reads TGCGCCAGCAGCCTCCCCGGGACAGGGGGCACTGAAGCTTTCTTT. This gives the protein CASSLPGTGGTEAFF. The full variable domain, with the rest looked up from reference TRBV5-1 and TRBJ1-1, is KAGVTQTPRYLIKTRGQQVTLSCSPISGHRSVSWYQQTPGQGLQFLFEYFSETQRNKGNFPGRFSGRQFSNSRSEMNVSTLELGDSALYLCASSLPGTGGTEAFFGQGTRLTVV.